This passage covers 3 T cell receptor beta chains from one sample sequenced in a study of monozygotic twins with inflammatory bowel disease. TCRdb reprocessed the 5' RACE reads; each CDR3 protein has one entry and no DNA is given. This table holds around 450,000 distinct CDR3 sequences. Material: blood. These receptors were taken from a human donor with ulcerative colitis or Crohn's disease, or a healthy co-twin of an affected twin (not recorded which).

This sequence joins TRBV7-9 and TRBJ2-7; the TCRdb D gene call, TRBD1, has no DNA to confirm it. The length of the CDR3 is 13 residues. In germline, CDR1 is SEHNR, CDR2 FQNEAQ (reference sequence). The CDR3 region is CASSPPGTYEQYF.

This sequence joins TRBV27 and TRBJ1-5; the D call from TCRdb, TRBD1, cannot be confirmed without DNA. This CDR3 region has 15 residues. The germline gives CDR1 MNHEY, CDR2 SMNVEV (reference sequence). CDR3 protein: CASSRGQGANQPQHF.

J is TRBJ1-3 and V is TRBV15; TCRdb lists TRBD1, though no DNA is available to test this call. The CDR3 totals 16 residues. Germline assignment: CDR1 LNHNV and CDR2 YYDKDF (reference sequence). The CDR3 protein is CATSGPEGSSGNTIYF. The entire variable domain, with the rest obtained from reference TRBV15 and TRBJ1-3, is as follows: DAMVIQNPRYQVTQFGKPVTLSCSQTLNHNVMYWYQQKSSQAPKLLFHYYDKDFNNEADTPDNFQSRRPNTSFCFLDIRSPGLGDTAMYLCATSGPEGSSGNTIYFGEGSWLTVV.